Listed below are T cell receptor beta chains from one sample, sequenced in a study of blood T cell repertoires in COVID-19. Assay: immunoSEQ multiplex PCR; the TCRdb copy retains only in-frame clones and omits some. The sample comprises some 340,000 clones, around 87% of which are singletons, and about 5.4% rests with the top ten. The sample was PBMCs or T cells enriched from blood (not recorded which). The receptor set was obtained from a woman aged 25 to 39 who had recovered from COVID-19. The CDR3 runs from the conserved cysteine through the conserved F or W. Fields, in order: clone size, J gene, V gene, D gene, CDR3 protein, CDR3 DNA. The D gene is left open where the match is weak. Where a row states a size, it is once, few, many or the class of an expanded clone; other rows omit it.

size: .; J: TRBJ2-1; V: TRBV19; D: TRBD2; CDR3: CASSAPGLARNEQFF; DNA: TGTGCCAGTAGTGCCCCGGGACTAGCGCGCAATGAGCAGTTCTTC
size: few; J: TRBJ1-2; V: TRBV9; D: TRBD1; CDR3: CASTYQGVGYGYTF; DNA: TGTGCCAGCACATACCAGGGGGTCGGCTATGGCTACACCTTC
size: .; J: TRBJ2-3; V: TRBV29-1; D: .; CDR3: CSVRDTLADTQYF; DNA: TGCAGCGTTCGGGACACACTCGCAGATACGCAGTATTTT
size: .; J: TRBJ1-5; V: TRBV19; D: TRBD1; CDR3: CASRNDRGTYSNQPQHF; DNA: TGTGCCAGTAGGAACGACAGGGGAACTTATAGCAATCAGCCCCAGCATTTT
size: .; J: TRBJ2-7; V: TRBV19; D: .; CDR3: CASSIGRVPSYEQYF; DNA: TGTGCCAGTAGTATCGGCAGGGTCCCCAGCTACGAGCAGTACTTC
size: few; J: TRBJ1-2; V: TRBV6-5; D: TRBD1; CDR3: CASSYRGTENYGYTF; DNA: TGTGCCAGCAGTTACCGTGGGACAGAGAACTATGGCTACACCTTC
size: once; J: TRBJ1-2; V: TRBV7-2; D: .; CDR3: CASSLSRYGYTF; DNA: TGTGCCAGCAGCTTGTCCCGCTATGGCTACACCTTC
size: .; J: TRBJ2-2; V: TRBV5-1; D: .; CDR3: CASSLSQGRNTGELFF; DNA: TGCGCCAGCAGCTTGAGTCAGGGTCGGAACACCGGGGAGCTGTTTTTT
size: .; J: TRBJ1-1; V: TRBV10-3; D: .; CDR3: CAIRGHPNTEAFF; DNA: TGTGCCATCAGGGGACACCCGAACACTGAAGCTTTCTTT
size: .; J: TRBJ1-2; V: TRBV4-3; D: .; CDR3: CASSQDRGYSNYGYTF; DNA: TGCGCCAGCAGCCAAGATAGGGGGTATTCTAACTATGGCTACACCTTC
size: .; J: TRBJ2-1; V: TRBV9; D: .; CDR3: CASSGGLRYNEQFF; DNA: TGTGCCAGCAGCGGGGGACTGCGCTACAATGAGCAGTTCTTC
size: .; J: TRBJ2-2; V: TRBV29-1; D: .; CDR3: CSVRTDTTGELFF; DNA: TGCAGCGTCAGGACAGATACTACCGGGGAGCTGTTTTTT
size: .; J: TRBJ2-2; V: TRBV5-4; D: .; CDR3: CASRWAGQGNPGELFF; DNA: TGTGCCAGCAGGTGGGCTGGCCAGGGGAACCCCGGGGAGCTGTTTTTT
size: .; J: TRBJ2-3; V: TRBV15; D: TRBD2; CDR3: CATSRTGTSGELPADTQYF; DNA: TGTGCCACCAGCCGAACCGGGACTAGCGGGGAGTTACCGGCAGATACGCAGTATTTT
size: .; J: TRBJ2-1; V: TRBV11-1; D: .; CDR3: CASTSREGGYNEQFF; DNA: TGTGCCAGCACCTCAAGGGAGGGGGGGTACAATGAGCAGTTCTTC
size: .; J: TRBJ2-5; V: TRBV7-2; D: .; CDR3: CASSFSWTGGGETQYF; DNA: TGTGCCAGCAGCTTTTCCTGGACAGGCGGAGGGGAGACCCAGTACTTC
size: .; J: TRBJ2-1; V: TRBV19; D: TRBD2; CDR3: CASRTSGGIYNEQFF; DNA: TGTGCCAGTAGAACTAGCGGGGGGATTTACAATGAGCAGTTCTTC
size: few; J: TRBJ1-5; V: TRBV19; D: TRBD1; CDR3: CASSGTGGNQPQHF; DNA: TGTGCCAGTAGTGGGACAGGGGGCAATCAGCCCCAGCATTTT